Listed below are T cell receptor beta chains from one sample, sequenced in a study of T cell repertoires in cytomegalovirus infection. TCRdb used MiXCR to reprocess the reads, holding one entry per CDR3 protein. The sample has roughly 600,000 distinct CDR3 sequences; 20% to 25% are singletons. Sequenced: CD8+ T cells from PBMCs. These receptors came from a human donor in good health (CMV status not recorded). Some clones in this sample may be carry-over from other donors' samples. CDR3s include the opening cysteine and the closing phenylalanine or tryptophan. A D gene is named only where the DNA matches it firmly. Size is omitted from some rows. Given values are once, few, many or a class for expanded clones.

D: -
J: TRBJ1-5
size: -
V: TRBV5-1
DNA: TGCGCCAGCAGCTTCGAGGGACAAGATCAGCCCCAGCATTTT
CDR3: CASSFEGQDQPQHF

D: TRBD2
J: TRBJ2-1
size: -
V: TRBV2
DNA: TGTGCCAGCAGCCGGACTAGCGGGACGAGCTCCTACAATGAGCAGTTCTTC
CDR3: CASSRTSGTSSYNEQFF

D: -
J: TRBJ2-5
size: few
V: TRBV12-5
DNA: TGTGCTAGTGGTTTGGTAACCGGGACACTCCTCGGAGGTCAAGAGACCCAGTACTTC
CDR3: CASGLVTGTLLGGQETQYF

D: -
J: TRBJ1-2
size: few
V: TRBV20-1
DNA: TGCAGTGCTAGAGATCCAAGTCCAGGCTACACCTTC
CDR3: CSARDPSPGYTF

D: -
J: TRBJ1-1
size: -
V: TRBV6-1
DNA: TGTGTCAGCAGTGAAGCGGGATTGAACACTGAAGCTTTCTTT
CDR3: CVSSEAGLNTEAFF

D: TRBD2
J: TRBJ2-1
size: -
V: TRBV2
DNA: TGTGCCTCACGGGGGGGGCGTAGTGAGCAGTTCTTC
CDR3: CASRGGRSEQFF

D: -
J: TRBJ2-1
size: many
V: TRBV28
DNA: TGTGCCAGCAGTGGGAAGCGCTCCTACAATGAGCAGTTCTTC
CDR3: CASSGKRSYNEQFF

D: -
J: TRBJ1-2
size: -
V: TRBV28
DNA: TGTGCCAGCAGGGCCACAGGAACCTATGGCTACACCTTC
CDR3: CASRATGTYGYTF

D: -
J: TRBJ2-5
size: -
V: TRBV12-3/TRBV12-4
DNA: TGTGCCAGCAGTTCCAGCAACCAAGAGACCCAGTACTTC
CDR3: CASSSSNQETQYF

D: -
J: TRBJ1-5
size: many
V: TRBV7-2
DNA: TGTGCCAGCAGCTTAGAGGATTATAGCAATCAGCCCCAGCATTTT
CDR3: CASSLEDYSNQPQHF

D: -
J: TRBJ1-1
size: many
V: TRBV7-6
DNA: TGTGCCAGCAGCTTAAGGGAGGATGCCACTGAAGCTTTCTTT
CDR3: CASSLREDATEAFF

D: TRBD1
J: TRBJ2-1
size: -
V: TRBV5-1
DNA: TGCGCCAGCAGCACCCGGACAGGGAATGAGCAGTTCTTC
CDR3: CASSTRTGNEQFF

D: -
J: TRBJ2-2
size: -
V: TRBV27
DNA: TGTGCCAGCAGTTTAACAGCCCCTACGAACACCGGGGAGCTGTTTTTT
CDR3: CASSLTAPTNTGELFF

D: -
J: TRBJ1-6
size: -
V: TRBV28
DNA: TGTGCCAGCAGTTTAGAGGTGACCTATAATTCACCCCTCCACTTT
CDR3: CASSLEVTYNSPLHF

D: -
J: TRBJ1-5
size: -
V: TRBV7-8
DNA: TGTGCCAGCAGCTTAAACCAAAATCAGCCCCAGCATTTT
CDR3: CASSLNQNQPQHF

D: TRBD1
J: TRBJ2-1
size: -
V: TRBV2
DNA: TGTGCCAGCAGTCCCCAGGCTGGACAGGCCTATGAGCAGTTCTTC
CDR3: CASSPQAGQAYEQFF

D: TRBD1
J: TRBJ2-2
size: few
V: TRBV7-9
DNA: TGTGCCAGCAGTCCCGGGACAGGGATTTTCACCGGGGAGCTGTTTTTT
CDR3: CASSPGTGIFTGELFF

D: -
J: TRBJ2-5
size: -
V: TRBV5-5
DNA: TGTGCCAGCAGCTTGGGGGTGGGACAAGAGACCCAGTACTTC
CDR3: CASSLGVGQETQYF

D: -
J: TRBJ1-1
size: few
V: TRBV20-1
DNA: TGCAGTGCCTCGGGGGGAACCAACACTGAAGCTTTCTTT
CDR3: CSASGGTNTEAFF

D: TRBD1
J: TRBJ1-3
size: -
V: TRBV7-4
DNA: TGTGCCAGCAGCGGGACAGGGGGCTCTGGAAACACCATATATTTT
CDR3: CASSGTGGSGNTIYF

D: -
J: TRBJ1-1
size: -
V: TRBV29-1
DNA: TGCAGCGTTGAAGATCTCGGCAGGGGATTTGAAGCTTTCTTT
CDR3: CSVEDLGRGFEAFF

D: -
J: TRBJ2-1
size: few
V: TRBV4-1
DNA: TGCGCCAGCAGCCAAGTGGGAGGAGGTGAGCAGTTCTTC
CDR3: CASSQVGGGEQFF

D: TRBD1
J: TRBJ1-2
size: few
V: TRBV14
DNA: TGTGCCAGCAGCCAAAATACCGACAGGGATGGCTACACCTTC
CDR3: CASSQNTDRDGYTF

D: -
J: TRBJ1-5
size: many
V: TRBV7-8
DNA: TGTGCCAGCAGCCCCCCATTTGACGGGCCCCAGCATTTT
CDR3: CASSPPFDGPQHF

D: TRBD2
J: TRBJ2-3
size: -
V: TRBV29-1
DNA: TGCAGCGTTGAGGGCGGACTAGCGGGGGCCCGTAGCACAGATACGCAGTATTTT
CDR3: CSVEGGLAGARSTDTQYF

D: -
J: TRBJ2-6
size: many
V: TRBV6-2/TRBV6-3
DNA: TGTGCCAGCAGTTACGTGGGGGTCGACGTCCTGACTTTC
CDR3: CASSYVGVDVLTF

D: TRBD2
J: TRBJ2-2
size: many
V: TRBV7-6
DNA: TGTGCCAGCAGCTTAATAGCGGGGCCCACCGGGGAGCTGTTTTTT
CDR3: CASSLIAGPTGELFF

D: TRBD1
J: TRBJ2-5
size: many
V: TRBV7-8
DNA: TGTGCCAGCAGCTTCCGAACAGGGGGCGGAGAGACCCAGTACTTC
CDR3: CASSFRTGGGETQYF

D: -
J: TRBJ2-1
size: -
V: TRBV28
DNA: TGTGCCAGCAGGCTAAAACAGGCGATGTACCCCAATGAGCAGTTCTTC
CDR3: CASRLKQAMYPNEQFF

D: -
J: TRBJ1-1
size: -
V: TRBV5-1
DNA: TGCGCCAGCAGCTTCCTTCCCCGGGGGGCGAACACTGAAACTTTCTTT
CDR3: CASSFLPRGANTETFF

D: TRBD2
J: TRBJ2-5
size: few
V: TRBV28
DNA: TGTGCCAGCAGTTTACAGCGGGGGGCCACCAGGGAGACCCAGTACTTC
CDR3: CASSLQRGATRETQYF

D: -
J: TRBJ2-1
size: -
V: TRBV12-5
DNA: TGTGCTAGTGGTTTGGCAACTGACAGTTTCTACAATGAGCAGTTCTTC
CDR3: CASGLATDSFYNEQFF

D: TRBD1
J: TRBJ1-5
size: few
V: TRBV5-6
DNA: TGTGCCAGCAGCCCCCGACAGGGGTCCGGTAGTCTGGATGGCAATCAGCCCCAGCATTTT
CDR3: CASSPRQGSGSLDGNQPQHF

D: -
J: TRBJ1-5
size: -
V: TRBV18
DNA: TGTGCCAGCTCACCATGGCGAGAAGGGTTGGTCAATCAGCCCCAGCATTTT
CDR3: CASSPWREGLVNQPQHF

D: -
J: TRBJ2-3
size: few
V: TRBV7-2
DNA: TGTGCCAGCAGCCTGGGGATAGCGCCCCTTGGGGCAGATACGCAGTATTTT
CDR3: CASSLGIAPLGADTQYF

D: TRBD1
J: TRBJ2-7
size: many
V: TRBV6-6
DNA: TGTGCCAGCAGTTGGCCGGGACAGGGGGGCACCTCCTACGAGCAGTACTTC
CDR3: CASSWPGQGGTSYEQYF

D: -
J: TRBJ2-1
size: -
V: TRBV6-1
DNA: TGTGCCAGCAGTACCGAGGACCGCAGCTCCTACAATGAGCAGTTCTTC
CDR3: CASSTEDRSSYNEQFF

D: TRBD2
J: TRBJ2-2
size: -
V: TRBV7-8
DNA: TGTGCCAGCAGCCTAGTGGTGAGCGGGAGCACGAACACCGGGGAGCTGTTTTTT
CDR3: CASSLVVSGSTNTGELFF

D: TRBD1
J: TRBJ2-7
size: few
V: TRBV2
DNA: TGTGCCAGCAGAGGACAGGGAATCTACGAGCAGTACTTC
CDR3: CASRGQGIYEQYF

D: TRBD1
J: TRBJ1-5
size: -
V: TRBV27
DNA: TGTGCCAGCAGGGCCGGGACAGCTAATCAGCCCCAGCATTTT
CDR3: CASRAGTANQPQHF

D: -
J: TRBJ2-7
size: -
V: TRBV5-5
DNA: TGTGCCAGCACGGGTCCTCCCTTCTACGAGCAGTACTTC
CDR3: CASTGPPFYEQYF

D: -
J: TRBJ2-6
size: many
V: TRBV6-1
DNA: TGTGCCGGACTTGACAGCTCTGGGGCCAACGTCCTGACTTTC
CDR3: CAGLDSSGANVLTF

D: -
J: TRBJ2-1
size: few
V: TRBV24-1
DNA: TGTGCCACCAGTGATTTTTACAGAGAGGGCCACAATGAGCAGTTCTTC
CDR3: CATSDFYREGHNEQFF

D: TRBD1
J: TRBJ2-1
size: -
V: TRBV27
DNA: TGTGCCAGCAGTAAGGACAGGGGGCAGTTCTTC
CDR3: CASSKDRGQFF

D: -
J: TRBJ1-2
size: many
V: TRBV12-3/TRBV12-4
DNA: TGTGCCAGCAGTCCCAACAGTCACTATGGCTACACCTTC
CDR3: CASSPNSHYGYTF

D: TRBD2
J: TRBJ2-3
size: many
V: TRBV7-3
DNA: TGTGCCAGCAGCTTAACTCCGCGGGGGGGCCGCGATACGCAGTATTTT
CDR3: CASSLTPRGGRDTQYF

D: -
J: TRBJ2-1
size: -
V: TRBV9
DNA: TGTGCCAGCAGCGTAGAATCAGGGGCCCTCGGCAATGAGCAGTTCTTC
CDR3: CASSVESGALGNEQFF

D: -
J: TRBJ2-7
size: -
V: TRBV6-6
DNA: TGTGCCAGCAGATATACTAGTCTATCCTACGAGCAGTACTTC
CDR3: CASRYTSLSYEQYF